The T cell receptor beta chain described here comes from a study of CD8 T cells in Susac syndrome. Reverse transcription of roughly 0.5 to 1 ug RNA was performed with random hexamers. Across 54 Vbeta and 13 Jbeta, TCR beta CDR3 was amplified with immunoSEQ multiplex PCR. TCRdb itself ran the immunoSEQ multiplex PCR reads through MiXCR, one entry per CDR3 protein. The sample comprises about 300,000 distinct CDR3 sequences, 89% of which are singletons, and approximately 0.18% rests with the top ten. Germline V lookup: CDR1 SGHTA, CDR2 FQGNSA. Trimming shortened V by 2 bases and J by 9 bases, and 14 bases separated the two germline ends. This CDR3 contains 14 residues. Included as multiple sclerosis controls were treatment-naive patients who had stable or active relapsing-remitting disease.

The specimen was CD8+ T cells from PBMCs. The TCR comes from a human donor with multiple sclerosis. V usage is TRBV7-2 and J usage is TRBJ2-1; D tentatively reads TRBD1 or TRBD2 (6 bases each). The CDR3 region is CASSLLGGSSEQFF. The CDR3 nucleotides are TGTGCCAGCAGCTTACTAGGGGGGAGCAGTGAGCAGTTCTTC.